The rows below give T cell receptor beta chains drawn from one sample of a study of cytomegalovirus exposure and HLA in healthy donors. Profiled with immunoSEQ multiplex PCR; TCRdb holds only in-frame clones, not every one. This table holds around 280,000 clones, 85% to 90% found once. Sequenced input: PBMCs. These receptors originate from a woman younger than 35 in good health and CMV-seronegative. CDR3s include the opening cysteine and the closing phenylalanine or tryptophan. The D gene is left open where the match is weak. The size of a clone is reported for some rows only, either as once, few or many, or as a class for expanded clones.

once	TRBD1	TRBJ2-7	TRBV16	CASSHFYRDRGYEQYF	TGTGCCAGCAGCCATTTTTACCGGGACAGGGGCTACGAGCAGTACTTC
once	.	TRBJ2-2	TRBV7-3	CASSQGGSNTGELFF	TGTGCCAGCAGCCAGGGAGGTTCGAACACCGGGGAGCTGTTTTTT
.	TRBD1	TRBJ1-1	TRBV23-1	CASPIGQGILMNTEAFF	TGCGCCAGCCCTATAGGACAGGGCATACTGATGAACACTGAAGCTTTCTTT
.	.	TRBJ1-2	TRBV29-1	CSVVVQGSIYGYTF	TGCAGCGTTGTTGTACAGGGTTCGATCTATGGCTACACCTTC
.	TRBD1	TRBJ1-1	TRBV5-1	CASSLAPGQGARGAEAFF	TGCGCCAGCAGCTTGGCCCCGGGACAGGGGGCGAGGGGCGCTGAAGCTTTCTTT
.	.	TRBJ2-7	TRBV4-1	CASSQVPLFRHIRTYEQYF	TGCGCCAGCAGCCAAGTTCCTCTCTTCAGGCATATTAGGACCTACGAGCAGTACTTC
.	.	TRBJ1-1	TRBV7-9	CASSLGGSGRKKVTEAFF	TGTGCCAGCAGCTTAGGTGGTTCAGGGCGGAAAAAGGTCACTGAAGCTTTCTTT
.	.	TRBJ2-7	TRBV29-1	CSGWGGRPEQYF	TGCAGCGGTTGGGGGGGGCGTCCCGAGCAGTACTTC
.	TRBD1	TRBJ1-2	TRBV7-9	CASSSRTGGSYGYTF	TGTGCCAGCAGCTCGCGGACAGGGGGGAGCTATGGCTACACCTTC
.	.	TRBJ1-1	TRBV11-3	CASSFGGTEAFF	TGTGCCAGCAGCTTCGGGGGCACTGAAGCTTTCTTT
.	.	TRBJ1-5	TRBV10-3	CATRTDSNQPQHF	TGTGCCACCAGGACAGATAGCAATCAGCCCCAGCATTTT
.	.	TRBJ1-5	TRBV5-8	CASSFGGNQPQHF	TGTGCCAGCAGCTTCGGCGGGAATCAGCCCCAGCATTTT
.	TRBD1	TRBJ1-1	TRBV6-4	CASSAGTGGSTEAFF	TGTGCCAGCAGTGCCGGGACAGGGGGAAGCACTGAAGCTTTCTTT
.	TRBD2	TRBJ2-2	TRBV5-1	CASNMRGTNTGELFF	TGCGCCAGCAACATGCGGGGGACGAACACCGGGGAGCTGTTTTTT
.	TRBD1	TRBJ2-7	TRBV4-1	CASSQPGTGGYEQYF	TGCGCCAGCAGCCAACCCGGGACAGGGGGCTACGAGCAGTACTTC
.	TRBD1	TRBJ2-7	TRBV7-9	CASSFNRDRSYEQYF	TGTGCCAGCAGCTTTAACCGGGACAGATCATACGAGCAGTACTTC
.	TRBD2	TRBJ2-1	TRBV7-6	CASSLSGGVYNEQFF	TGTGCCAGCAGTCTGAGCGGGGGGGTCTACAATGAGCAGTTCTTC